This T cell receptor beta chain comes out of a study of T cells in Graves' hyperthyroidism and ophthalmopathy. TCR beta CDR3 sequences were amplified from RNA transcripts. With the HTBI primer set, the TCR CDR3 went through a first round of RT-PCR. TCRdb itself ran the multiplex PCR reads through MiXCR, one entry per CDR3 protein. The top ten clones hold 11% of a sample with 300,000 to 400,000 distinct CDR3 sequences, approximately 14% of them seen once. This clonotype came up many times. The antigen remains undetermined. Together with thyroid ultrasound, orbital computed tomography, serum thyroxine and TRAb, clinical symptoms were used for diagnoses. Study-level points and caveats: Before onset, by a median of about six months, the model predicted ophthalmopathy. By a 13 V-J model, ophthalmopathy was set apart from stable hyperthyroidism.

V lost 6 bases and J 4 bases, leaving 19 bases between the germline ends. This CDR3 has 15 amino acids. The rearrangement links TRBV12-3 or TRBV12-4 to TRBJ2-7; D call uncertain. This TCR derives from a woman aged 55-70 years with Graves' hyperthyroidism. The material sequenced was blood. Written as DNA, the CDR3 is TGTGCCAGCAGCCCAGGCCCCCCAAACGCTTACGAGCAGTACTTC. Translated, it gives CASSPGPPNAYEQYF.